The present TCR beta chain was sequenced within a study of T cells in tumors after PD-1 blockade. The wider study: Prior checkpoint blockade, systemic immunosuppressant use, or anti-cancer therapy within 4 weeks excluded patients. A subset received ongoing vismodegib 150 mg daily alongside anti-PD-1 therapy. On average, peripheral blood gave 113,528 TCR templates and tens of thousands of unique clonotypes.

For this clone: Its antigen is undetermined.

V was pared by 1 base and J by 7 bases, with 10 bases between. The CDR3 is made up of 13 amino acids. Study results and limitations: Peripheral recruitment is suggested, as some novel exhausted tumor clones were in pre-treatment blood.

The data were produced by immunoSEQ multiplex PCR, yet TCRdb's version contains in-frame clones alone and is incomplete. Seen here are approximately 60,000 clones, around 77% observed once, and the top ten hold roughly 12%. The receptor was derived from a human donor with basal cell carcinoma. The specimen was PBMCs, collected before anti-PD-1 treatment. The J gene is TRBJ1-1, the V gene TRBV12-3 or TRBV12-4; no clear D gene. CDR3 region: CASSLVGGLEAFF. CDR3 nucleotides: TGTGCCAGCAGTTTAGTAGGAGGTCTTGAAGCTTTCTTT.